These 14 T cell receptor beta chains were all obtained from the same sample, sequenced in a study of metastatic and nonmetastatic thyroid tumors (dated by TCRdb to 2020 to 2022). None of the patients had been given any treatment before thyroid surgery. The method was PCR. The run used an Illumina HiSeq 4000. TCRdb's own reprocessing of the public reads used fastp at Q25 and MiXCR and kept productive beta chains. A total of some 24,000 clones appear in this sample, around 20% of them only once. The ten most abundant clones make up 10% to 15% of the sample. Input material: blood. These receptors all stem from a male donor with papillary thyroid cancer or a benign thyroid nodule (not recorded which). Some clones in this sample may be carry-over from other donors' samples.

J is TRBJ2-1 and V is TRBV6-2 or TRBV6-3, with 12 bases matching TRBD2. CDR1 and CDR2 from the germline V gene are MNHEY and SVGEGT. The trim removed 2 bases at V and 7 bases at J, leaving 0 bases unmatched. This CDR3 has 14 amino acids. The chain's CDR3 is CASSYGLAGNEQFF. CDR3 coding DNA: TGTGCCAGCAGTTACGGACTAGCGGGAAATGAGCAGTTCTTC.

This clone was detected ten times or more. V is TRBV2 and J is TRBJ2-5, with D tentatively TRBD2 (6 bases). From germline, CDR1 is SNHLY and CDR2 FYNNEI. CDR3 length equals 12 residues. Trimming cost V 7 bases and J 6 bases, with 12 bases left between them. The DNA for the CDR3 is TGTGCCAGCATTACTGGAGGGAAGACCCAGTACTTC. Encoded protein: CASITGGKTQYF.

This chain uses TRBV30 with TRBJ2-3, with 11 bases aligning to TRBD1. The CDR3 runs 15 residues. Germline CDR1 GTSNPN, CDR2 SVGIG (reference sequence). V lost 0 bases, J lost 5 bases, and 4 bases stayed unmatched. DNA for the CDR3: TGTGCCTGGAGTGTAGGACAGGGGGCAGGAGATACGCAGTATTTT. The encoded protein is CAWSVGQGAGDTQYF.

This chain links TRBV7-9 with TRBJ2-7, with D maybe TRBD2 (6 bases). V lost 1 base to trimming and J lost 3 bases, with 10 bases between them. Per the germline V gene, CDR1 is SEHNR and CDR2 is FQNEAQ (reference sequence). This CDR3 has 14 residues. CDR3 region: CASSLESGDYEQYF. The CDR3, as DNA: TGTGCCAGCAGCTTAGAGTCGGGGGACTACGAGCAGTACTTC. Using reference TRBV7-9 and TRBJ2-7 for the parts outside the CDR3, the full variable domain is DTGVSQNPRHKITKRGQNVTFRCDPISEHNRLYWYRQTLGQGPEFLTYFQNEAQLEKSRLLSDRFSAERPKGSFSTLEIQRTEQGDSAMYLCASSLESGDYEQYFGPGTRLTVT.

At least ten counts were recorded for this clone. The chain has TRBV5-5 and TRBJ1-5; no clear D. Germline V gives CDR1 SGHKS, CDR2 YYEKEE (reference sequence). The germline V and J ends were trimmed by 4 bases and 0 bases, with 14 bases remaining between them. The CDR3 length is 16 residues. The CDR3 DNA is TGTGCCAGCAGCCTGGCCCGGACGGATAGCAATCAGCCCCAGCATTTT. Residues: CASSLARTDSNQPQHF.

This rearrangement joins TRBV5-8 to TRBJ1-5; D not resolved. The V gene lost 5 bases and the J gene lost 7 bases, with 13 bases spanning the gap. Germline V gene data show CDR1 as SGHTS and CDR2 as YDEGEE. The CDR3 covers 13 residues. CDR3 protein: CASSPGRFQPQHF. CDR3 nucleotide sequence: TGTGCCAGCAGTCCCGGGCGGTTCCAGCCCCAGCATTTT. Using reference TRBV5-8 and TRBJ1-5 for the parts outside the CDR3, the full variable domain is EAGVTQSPTHLIKTRGQQATLRCSPISGHTSVYWYQQALGLGLQFLLWYDEGEERNRGNFPPRFSGRQFPNYSSELNVNALELEDSALYLCASSPGRFQPQHFGDGTRLSIL.

The table lists this clone with a few counts. The chain employs TRBV6-1 and TRBJ1-1; D remains unclear. CDR1 and CDR2 from the germline V gene are MNHNS and SASEGT. This CDR3 has 13 amino acids. The V and J ends lost 3 bases and 1 base respectively, with 6 bases between them. Written as DNA, the CDR3 is TGTGCCAGCAGTGACTCAGAGAACACTGAAGCTTTCTTT. Translating it yields CASSDSENTEAFF.

V gene TRBV7-2 combines with J gene TRBJ1-2, with a possible D match to TRBD1 (5 bases). Germline V gene data show CDR1 as SGHTA and CDR2 as FQGNSA. Trimming pared 5 bases from V and 4 bases from J, leaving 17 bases between. This CDR3 has 15 residues. The CDR3 nucleotides are TGTGCCAGCAGCCCTAGCGGGGGAGGGGCCTATGGCTACACCTTC. Amino acid sequence: CASSPSGGGAYGYTF.

On this clone itself: One end of the junction is discordant with germline, which a read error may explain. The chain combines TRBV7-9 with TRBJ2-7; possibly TRBD2 for D (5 bases). Germline loops: CDR1 SEHNR, CDR2 FQNEAQ (reference sequence). CDR3 length equals 13 residues. The CDR3 loop reads CASRPIGNYDQYF. CDR3 nucleotides: TGTGCCAGCCGACCCATCGGGAACTACGATCAGTACTTC. The full variable domain, completed using reference TRBV7-9 and TRBJ2-7, is DTGVSQNPRHKITKRGQNVTFRCDPISEHNRLYWYRQTLGQGPEFLTYFQNEAQLEKSRLLSDRFSAERPKGSFSTLEIQRTEQGDSAMYLCASRPIGNYDQYFGPGTRLTVT.

Relative to its sample, this clone is medium-sized. The chain carries TRBV24-1 and TRBJ2-1, with TRBD2 as a possible D gene (5 bases). From germline, CDR1 is KGHDR and CDR2 SFDVKD. Trimming removed 2 bases at V and 2 bases at J, with 12 bases between. This CDR3 region has 16 residues. CDR3 nucleotides: TGTGCCACCAGTGATTCCCAGCGGTACCCCTACAATGAGCAGTTCTTC. Translation: CATSDSQRYPYNEQFF.

This clone has a count of ten or more. This sequence joins TRBV20-1 and TRBJ2-3; 11 bases match TRBD2. With 5 bases clipped from V and 6 bases from J, the junction kept 4 bases outside the gene matches. CDR3 length equals 13 residues. Germline assignment: CDR1 DFQATT and CDR2 SNEGSKA (reference sequence). The CDR3 loop reads CSASASGRDTQYF. The CDR3, as DNA: TGCAGTGCTTCAGCTAGCGGGAGGGATACGCAGTATTTT.

The table lists this clone with many counts. A much larger clone lies one base from this, so it may be a read error. The sample has other DNA sequences that encode this CDR3 too. The rearrangement links TRBV2 to TRBJ2-7, with D possibly being TRBD2 (5 bases). The CDR3 spans 13 residues. Trimming removed 5 bases from V and 6 bases from J, with 14 bases in between. CDR1 and CDR2 (germline): SNHLY, FYNNEI. CDR3 nucleotides: TGTGCCAGCAGTCGACTACCCGCTGGCGAGCAGTACTTC. This encodes CASSRLPAGEQYF.

By sample fraction, this clone is medium-sized. The chain carries TRBV28 and TRBJ2-2; D remains ambiguous. This CDR3 has 15 residues. Trimming stripped 4 bases from V and 1 base from J, with 10 bases between. Germline V gene sequence: CDR1 MDHEN, CDR2 SYDVKM. Written as DNA, the CDR3 is TGTGCCAGCAGTTCCGTAGGGCGGAACACCGGGGAGCTGTTTTTT. Translation: CASSSVGRNTGELFF. The full variable domain, in which reference TRBV28 and TRBJ2-2 provide the parts outside the CDR3, is DVKVTQSSRYLVKRTGEKVFLECVQDMDHENMFWYRQDPGLGLRLIYFSYDVKMKEKGDIPEGYSVSREKKERFSLILESASTNQTSMYLCASSSVGRNTGELFFGEGSRLTVL.

This clone was seen many times. The chain carries TRBV15 and TRBJ1-2; 7 positions agree with TRBD1. Germline trimming cut 6 bases from V and 1 base from J; bases unmatched to any gene: 17. The germline V gene has CDR1 LNHNV and CDR2 YYDKDF (reference sequence). The CDR3 runs to 18 residues. CDR3 DNA sequence: TGTGCCACCAGAGCCGGGACAGCTACGCTCTCGGTTAACTATGGCTACACCTTC. Translating gives CATRAGTATLSVNYGYTF.